The 8 T cell receptor beta chains below come from one sample, sequenced in a study of blood T cell repertoires in COVID-19. The data were produced by immunoSEQ multiplex PCR, yet TCRdb's version contains in-frame clones alone and is incomplete. The data hold roughly 200,000 clones, with approximately 90% observed a single time. Material: peripheral blood. All receptors come from a woman between 18 and 30 years old who had recovered from COVID-19.

The genes are TRBV28 and TRBJ1-2; TRBD1 is a possible D gene (6 bases). V gave up 11 bases and J gave up 6 bases, with 19 bases separating them. This CDR3 has 13 amino acids. The germline gives CDR1 MDHEN, CDR2 SYDVKM. This CDR3 is CAGGAGIVDGYTF. Written as DNA, the CDR3 is TGTGCCGGGGGGGCAGGGATAGTAGATGGCTACACCTTC.

The chain employs TRBV3-1 (or the pseudogene TRBV3-2) and TRBJ2-7; 9 nucleotides agree with TRBD1. The CDR3 runs 14 residues. J lost 4 bases, V lost 4 bases, and 5 bases had no gene match. Per the germline V gene, CDR1 is LGHDT and CDR2 is YNNKEL (reference sequence). In DNA, the CDR3 is TGTGCCAGCAGCCTCCGGACAGGGGCTTACGAGCAGTACTTC. Translated, it gives CASSLRTGAYEQYF.

A few counts support this clone. This chain uses TRBV9 with TRBJ2-7, with D tentatively TRBD1 (6 bases). Trimming removed 4 bases at V and 5 bases at J, with 13 bases between. Germline V CDR1 and CDR2: SGDLS, YYNGEE. This CDR3 is 13 amino acids long. CDR3 sequence (DNA): TGTGCCAGCAGCTCTCCCGAGGGGGACGAGCAGTACTTC. Amino acids: CASSSPEGDEQYF.

The chain recombines TRBV2 with TRBJ2-6; D not resolved. This CDR3 contains 15 residues. Germline V CDR1 and CDR2: SNHLY, FYNNEI. The V and J ends lost 9 bases and 0 bases respectively, with 12 bases between them. In DNA, the CDR3 is TGTGCCAGATCAGACATTCTCTCTGGGGCCAACGTCCTGACTTTC. Amino acid sequence: CARSDILSGANVLTF.

The genes are TRBV5-6 and TRBJ2-3, with TRBD2 as a possible D gene (5 bases). Germline V gives CDR1 SGHDT, CDR2 YYEEEE. V was cut by 1 base and J by 6 bases, with 27 bases left in between. There are 19 residues in the CDR3. The CDR3 region has the DNA TGTGCCAGCAGCTTGATCGGGTCAGGTTCGAGCGGCCCTAGGGATACGCAGTATTTT. As protein: CASSLIGSGSSGPRDTQYF.

For this clone: Distinct nucleotide sequences in the sample also encode this CDR3. This chain connects TRBV5-1 to TRBJ1-6, with 8 positions matching TRBD1. The junction had 4 bases not matched to a gene; V was cut back by 7 bases and J by 7 bases. This CDR3 contains 13 residues. From germline, CDR1 is SGHRS and CDR2 YFSETQ. The CDR3 DNA reads TGCGCCAGCCGGACAGGGTCCAATTCACCCCTCCACTTT. Protein: CASRTGSNSPLHF.

The CDR3 spells CASSPETGVYSPLHF. CDR3 bases: TGCGCCAGCAGCCCGGAGACAGGGGTATATTCACCCCTCCACTTT. The gene calls are TRBV4-1 and TRBJ1-6; 8 nucleotides line up with TRBD1. This CDR3 contains 15 residues. V lost 4 bases to trimming and J lost 8 bases; unmatched junction nucleotides: 7. From germline, CDR1 is MGHRA and CDR2 YSYEKL.

The chain combines TRBV18 with TRBJ1-4; D is undetermined. Germline V gives CDR1 KGHSH, CDR2 LQKENI. With 2 bases removed from V and 2 bases from J, the gap between germline ends came to 12 bases. This CDR3 comprises 16 residues. CDR3 nucleotide sequence: TGTGCCAGCTCACCAATTAGGAGGGATACTAATGAAAAACTGTTTTTT. Encoded protein: CASSPIRRDTNEKLFF. The whole variable domain, filled in from reference TRBV18 and TRBJ1-4, reads NAGVMQNPRHLVRRRGQEARLRCSPMKGHSHVYWYRQLPEEGLKFMVYLQKENIIDESGMPKERFSAEFPKEGPSILRIQQVVRGDSAAYFCASSPIRRDTNEKLFFGSGTQLSVL.